Described below is a single TCR beta chain sequence and its context. The table lists this clone with a count of one. The target of this receptor is not known. No much larger clone is present one base from it, and per-base qualities are unavailable. The source of the sample is a study of PD-L1 blockade in urothelial cancer (TCRdb year 2017). Background for the entire study: Every patient began therapy in about 2014 and was given atezolizumab 1,200 mg intravenously every 3 weeks. Blood samples were analyzed at 3 weeks after treatment start (second dose) and at 6 weeks after treatment start. The study was an exploratory multi-omic analysis of somatic, immune and clinical correlates of response to PD-L1 blockade with atezolizumab in urothelial cancer. Twenty-five of 29 patients were identified as males with urothelial cancer of bladder origin, and a prior smoking history was reported by 18 of 29 patients. Patients had an ECOG performance status of 0 or 1 and had received between 0 and 3 prior chemotherapy regimens. Blood samples yielded a median of approximately 150,000 T cells and tens of thousands of unique TCRs, with median clonality approximately 0.08. Durable clinical benefit was achieved by nine patients but not by the remaining 20. Durable clinical benefit was defined as a progression-free survival longer than 6 months, and TCR features were additionally tested against progression-free survival and overall survival. Pretreatment tumor samples, along with matched peripheral blood collected serially before and after atezolizumab treatment, underwent TCR sequencing. Pretreatment blood TCR-seq was available for about 27 patients, at least one posttreatment blood collection was obtained for around 25 patients, and tumor TCR-seq was available for around 25 patients. In the same patients, whole exome sequencing and RNA sequencing of pretreatment tumors were performed in addition to TCR sequencing. Summary of the overall study and its limitations: Patients with durable benefit showed greater expansion of tumor-associated TCR clones in peripheral blood 3 weeks after starting treatment (n ≈ 20, p = 0.022). Improved progression-free and overall survival was found to be associated with pretreatment peripheral blood TCR clonality below the median. Because the sample size was small (n of about 30) and many of the analyses were exploratory, the results are meant to be hypothesis-generating.

Sample time point, as interpreted from the label and publication: pretreatment peripheral blood. The cohort included roughly 30 patients with locally advanced or metastatic urothelial carcinoma who were treated at Memorial Sloan Kettering on a trial protocol. Peripheral blood mononuclear cells were collected from each patient pretreatment and during treatment, giving between 1 and 8 total time points per patient. The Qiagen DNeasy Blood extraction kit was used to purify genomic DNA from total PBMCs and tumor samples. PBMCs were collected pretreatment and during treatment, and were isolated and stored as previously described. Synthetic TCR analog templates were spiked into each PCR so that absolute template abundance could be estimated from read counts. The immunoSEQ assay used bias-controlled V and J gene primers to amplify TCRbeta CDR3 regions from genomic DNA. Rearranged TCRbeta segments were sequenced at approximately 20X coverage. For the original study's pipeline: Clustering was used to correct sequencing errors, and CDR3s were annotated against IMGT to assign V, D and J genes. Only productive TCRbeta rearrangements were used in downstream analyses, excluding out-of-frame or stop-codon sequences. Clonality was calculated as one minus the Shannon entropy normalized by the log of the number of unique productive sequences. Fisher's exact test with Benjamini-Hochberg correction, using a cutoff of adjusted p below 0.01, was how clones that differed between time points or between blood and tumor were identified. TCRdb holds this immuneACCESS table with in-frame rearrangements only. Some clones are missing; in checked studies, unresolved V genes explain under half, and the rest has no known cause. The D gene and trimming were derived from the DNA, and the V and J assignments and clone size from that table. The sample table contains about 52,000 clones; only one count was recorded for around 74% of them. The ten largest make up approximately 3.8% of the sample.

Unmatched junction bases come to 3, with V trimmed by 5 bases and J by 0 bases. From the cysteine up to the phenylalanine, the CDR3 has a length of 16 residues. The retained sequence is limited to the CDR3, 48 bases, with the frame set at the first base. CDR1 MNHEY and CDR2 SMNVEV were looked up in the germline V gene (reference sequence). This receptor was identified in a man aged 70 or older with urothelial cancer. The sequence is built from TRBV27 and TRBJ2-6, with 8 junctional bases fitting TRBD1. This material consisted of PBMCs, taken around atezolizumab (anti-PD-L1) treatment. The CDR3 here reads CASSRDRSSGANVLTF. The sequenced DNA: TGTGCCAGCAGTCGGGACAGGTCCTCTGGGGCCAACGTCCTGACTTTC. Here the CDR3 is joined to the reference TRBV27 and TRBJ2-6 genes, and the full variable domain is: EAQVTQNPRYLITVTGKKLTVTCSQNMNHEYMSWYRQDPGLGLRQIYYSMNVEVTDKGDVPEGYKVSRKEKRNFPLILESPSPNQTSLYFCASSRDRSSGANVLTFGAGSRLTVL.